This TCR beta chain was identified in a study of blood T cell repertoires in COVID-19. TCRdb keeps only in-frame clones here, not all; method: immunoSEQ multiplex PCR. Of about 180,000 clones listed, 88% are singletons. The CDR3 extends over 16 amino acids. V was trimmed by 5 bases and J by 1 base, leaving 14 bases between them. Germline lookup yields CDR1 MNHEY and CDR2 SVGEGT. The chain links TRBV6-2 or TRBV6-3 to TRBJ2-2; D may be TRBD2 (6 bases). What was sequenced was PBMCs or T cells enriched from blood (not recorded which). The TCR was taken from a woman between 18 and 29 years old who had recovered from COVID-19. CDR3 sequence (DNA): TGTGCCAGCAGTAATTTCGGCGGGGAGAACACCGGGGAGCTGTTTTTT. Protein sequence: CASSNFGGENTGELFF.